This TCR beta chain was sequenced in a study of T cells in Graves' hyperthyroidism and ophthalmopathy. This CDR3 region has 16 residues. CDR1 is DFQATT and CDR2 is SNEGSKA in the germline V gene (reference sequence). Deletions cut 0 bases from V and 6 bases from J, with 18 bases between. The PBMCs were sourced from fresh peripheral blood (more than 8.5 ml). RNA transcripts provided the source from which TCR beta CDR3 regions were amplified. The HTBI primer set was used in a first-round RT-PCR of the TCR CDR3. MiXCR was run by TCRdb on the multiplex PCR reads, yielding one entry per CDR3 protein. The sample includes 600,000 to 650,000 distinct CDR3 sequences, roughly 17% of them seen just once.

The chain recombines TRBV20-1 with TRBJ2-1; D might be TRBD1 (5 bases). The material sequenced was blood. The sequence was obtained from a woman aged 30 to 39 with Graves' hyperthyroidism. CDR3 amino acids: CSARDPAANRLNEQFF. CDR3 DNA: TGCAGTGCTAGAGACCCCGCCGCTAACAGGCTCAATGAGCAGTTCTTC.